This T cell receptor beta chain is from a study of cytomegalovirus exposure and HLA in healthy donors. Study-wide background: Early on, a data release was issued that held some 91 million unique TCRs from HLA-typed donors.

Comment on this clone: What it recognizes is unknown.

A multiplex PCR was run with 60 Vbeta primers and 13 Jbeta primers. This table comes from immunoSEQ multiplex PCR, and its TCRdb copy is limited to in-frame clones, with some not included. The data contain fewer than 350,000 clones, roughly 90% of them singletons. This CDR3 spans 16 amino acids. CDR1 and CDR2 from the germline V gene are SQVTM and ANQGSEA. The junction had 9 bases not matched to a gene; V was cut back by 3 bases and J by 2 bases. Overall study results and limits: Later genetic work tied a missense DCLRE1C variant to beta-chain V and J trimming. In a later analysis, HLA-associated beta chains showed higher expansion and lower generation probabilities than comparable chains. Roughly even sequencing depth across donors was the assumption behind the presence/absence analyses.

The receptor was isolated from a woman between 18 and 30 years old in good health and CMV-seronegative. Sample: PBMCs. V is TRBV29-1 and J is TRBJ1-2; 10 bases are shared with TRBD1. CDR3 residues: CSVDDRGLGGNYGYTF. The CDR3 nucleotides read TGCAGCGTTGACGACAGGGGGCTAGGTGGGAACTATGGCTACACCTTC.